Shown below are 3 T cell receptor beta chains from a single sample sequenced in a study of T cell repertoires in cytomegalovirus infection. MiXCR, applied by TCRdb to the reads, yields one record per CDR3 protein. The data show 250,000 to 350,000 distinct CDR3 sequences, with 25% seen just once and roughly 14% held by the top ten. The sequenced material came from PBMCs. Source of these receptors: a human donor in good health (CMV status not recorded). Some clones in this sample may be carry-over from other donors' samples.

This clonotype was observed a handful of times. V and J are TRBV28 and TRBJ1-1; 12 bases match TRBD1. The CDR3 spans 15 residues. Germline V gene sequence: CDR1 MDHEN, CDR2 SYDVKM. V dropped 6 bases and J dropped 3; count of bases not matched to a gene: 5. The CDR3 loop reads CASRGTGGRDTEAFF. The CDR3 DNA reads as TGTGCCAGCAGGGGGACAGGGGGCCGAGACACTGAAGCTTTCTTT.

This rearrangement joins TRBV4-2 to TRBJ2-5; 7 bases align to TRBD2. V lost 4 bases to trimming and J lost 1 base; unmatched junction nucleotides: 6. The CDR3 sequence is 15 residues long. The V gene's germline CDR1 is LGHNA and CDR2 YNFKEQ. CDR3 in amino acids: CASSPSTGGQETQYF. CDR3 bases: TGTGCCAGCAGCCCCAGCACGGGGGGCCAAGAGACCCAGTACTTC.

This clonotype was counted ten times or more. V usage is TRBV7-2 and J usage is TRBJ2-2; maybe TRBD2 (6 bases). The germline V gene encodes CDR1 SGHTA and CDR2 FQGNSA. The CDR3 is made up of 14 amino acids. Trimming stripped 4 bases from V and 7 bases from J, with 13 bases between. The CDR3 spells CASSSARRGGELFF. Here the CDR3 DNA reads TGTGCCAGCAGCTCGGCCCGGCGGGGCGGGGAGCTGTTTTTT.